The 9 T cell receptor beta chains below were found in one sample sequenced in a study of technical replicates of blood from a handful of donors. Only in-frame clones appear in the TCRdb table, and some are missing; sequencing was by immunoSEQ multiplex PCR. The sample includes about 95,000 clones, roughly 96% seen only once; the top ten take about 0.3%. Source material: T cells isolated from PBMCs. These receptors all come from a human donor in good health.

The rearrangement joins TRBV28 to TRBJ2-3; D gene unclear. CDR3 length: 15 residues. Trimming stripped 7 bases from V and 6 bases from J, with 20 bases between. Germline V lookup: CDR1 MDHEN, CDR2 SYDVKM. CDR3 coding DNA: TGTGCCAGCATTGGCTTAGCCTTTGGGTGGGATACGCAGTATTTT. This gives the protein CASIGLAFGWDTQYF.

The chain links TRBV4-1 to TRBJ2-1; D is possibly TRBD2 (5 bases). The germline V and J ends were trimmed by 1 base and 3 bases, with 16 bases remaining between them. CDR1 is MGHRA and CDR2 is YSYEKL in the germline V gene. There are 17 residues in the CDR3. CDR3 DNA: TGCGCCAGCAGCCAAGGTTTTCGCGGGCCCGACTACAATGAGCAGTTCTTC. Residues: CASSQGFRGPDYNEQFF.

The chain recombines TRBV27 with TRBJ2-5, with a weak D call TRBD1 (5 bases). The CDR3 is 16 amino acids. From germline, CDR1 is MNHEY and CDR2 SMNVEV (reference sequence). V was pared by 5 bases and J by 7 bases, with 23 bases between. The CDR3 DNA sequence: TGTGCCAGCAGTCCCCGACAGTCCACGACCCTATCGACCCAGTACTTC. As protein: CASSPRQSTTLSTQYF.

The chain couples TRBV6-6 to TRBJ2-5; 7 nucleotides agree with TRBD1. The CDR3 totals 16 residues. The V gene's germline CDR1 is MNHNY and CDR2 SVGAGI (reference sequence). J lost 3 bases, V lost 1 base, and 8 bases had no gene match. CDR3 amino acids: CASSYYLTGTEETQYF. The CDR3 coding sequence is TGTGCCAGCAGTTACTATTTGACCGGGACAGAAGAGACCCAGTACTTC.

The chain combines TRBV5-1 with TRBJ2-2, with TRBD1 as a possible D gene (5 bases). V was trimmed by 4 bases and J by 0 bases, leaving 16 bases between them. This CDR3 has 17 residues. Germline V gene lookup returns CDR1 SGHRS and CDR2 YFSETQ. In DNA form, the CDR3 reads TGCGCCAGCAGCCCACCTGACAGTTTCGCGAACACCGGGGAGCTGTTTTTT. This encodes CASSPPDSFANTGELFF.

The chain recombines TRBV28 with TRBJ2-7, with D possibly TRBD2 on 6 matching bases. CDR1 is MDHEN and CDR2 is SYDVKM in the germline V gene. The CDR3 is made up of 16 amino acids. The V end lost 6 bases, the J end lost 3 bases, and 21 bases lay between the germline ends. The CDR3 is CASSPPLVAVLYEQYF. CDR3 DNA sequence: TGTGCCAGCAGCCCGCCCCTGGTAGCGGTTCTCTACGAGCAGTACTTC.

For the CDR3, the DNA is TGCAGTGCTGATAGCAATGAGCAGTTCTTC. This encodes CSADSNEQFF. The gene calls are TRBV20-1 and TRBJ2-1; D gene uncertain. Germline-derived CDR1 and CDR2 are DFQATT and SNEGSKA (reference sequence). The CDR3 covers 10 residues. V dropped 5 bases and J dropped 6 bases, with 5 bases sitting between them.

The chain recombines TRBV5-4 with TRBJ1-3, with a tentative D call TRBD1 (5 bases). Between the trimmed V and J ends, which lost 5 bases and 4 bases, there was a span of 13 bases. There are 14 residues in the CDR3. Germline loops: CDR1 SGHNT, CDR2 YYREEE (reference sequence). The CDR3 is CASSIGALGNTIYF. Written as DNA, the CDR3 is TGTGCCAGCAGTATAGGGGCCCTAGGAAACACCATATATTTT.

The V and J genes are TRBV30 and TRBJ2-1; D call uncertain. CDR1 GTSNPN and CDR2 SVGIG come from the germline V gene (reference sequence). The V end lost 0 bases, the J end lost 5 bases, and 8 bases lay between the germline ends. The CDR3 runs 13 residues. The CDR3 region is CAWSVLRDNEQFF. Written as DNA, the CDR3 is TGTGCCTGGAGTGTATTACGGGACAATGAGCAGTTCTTC.